This T cell receptor beta chain was identified in a study of blood T cell repertoires in COVID-19. Study-level background: COVID-19 samples from acute and convalescent phases originated in the United States, Italy and Spain. T cells, B-cell-depleted T cells, or PBMCs supplied cDNA or gDNA.

Seattle patient enrollment occurred during active infection, with longitudinal follow-up thereafter. This CDR3 is built from 14 residues. V was trimmed by 3 bases and J by 0 bases, leaving 9 bases between them. CDR1 is DFQATT, CDR2 SNEGSKA, per germline (reference sequence). Original handling: By means of reference gene primer amplification, nucleated cell counts were estimated. Here immunoSEQ multiplex PCR was the method, and the copy in TCRdb shows in-frame clones only, minus some. V, J and clone size were drawn from that table, and D and trimming were deduced from the DNA. The table shows about 200,000 clones, with around nine tenths occurring only once.

The V gene is TRBV20-1, the J gene TRBJ2-1, with D hard to call. The sequence was obtained from a man in his fifties with COVID-19, enrolled during active disease. The sequenced material came from peripheral blood. CDR3 in DNA: TGCAGTGCTAGTGTTGCGTCCTCCTACAATGAGCAGTTCTTC. It is translated as CSASVASSYNEQFF.